This T cell receptor beta chain was captured in a study of blood T cell repertoires in COVID-19. Study summary: Collection of acute and convalescent COVID-19 samples took place in the United States, Italy and Spain. The cDNA or gDNA used as material had been derived from T cells, B-cell-depleted T cells, or PBMCs.

Original handling: It was from reference gene primer amplification that nucleated cell counts were estimated. The table came from immunoSEQ multiplex PCR; TCRdb's copy has only in-frame clones and leaves some out. That table supplies the V and J calls and clone size; D and trimming were determined from the DNA. The data show tens of thousands of clones, less than 90% seen once. The CDR3 sequence is 16 residues long. Per the germline V gene, CDR1 is KGHDR and CDR2 is SFDVKD. The V end was cut by 5 bases, the J end by 2 bases, with 16 bases between. The chain combines TRBV24-1 with TRBJ2-3; D gene unclear. This TCR was sampled from a man aged 60-69 years with COVID-19, enrolled during active disease. Sequences were obtained from peripheral blood. DNA for the CDR3: TGTGCCACCAGTGCGGCGCGGAACCCCTACACAGATACGCAGTATTTT. Its translation: CATSAARNPYTDTQYF.